This entry is about one T cell receptor beta chain. This clone's antigen is unknown. Base quality data are lacking; no much larger clone is found one base away. The receptor library was made with the immunoSEQ multiplex PCR assay. RNA was extracted from all samples and reverse transcribed into cDNA as template for TCR sequencing. SuperScript III was used for first-strand cDNA synthesis, primed with a 2:1 mix of oligo-dT and random hexamers. A synthetic immune receptor repertoire was used to assess amplification bias, and residual bias was removed computationally. The authors' pipeline ran thus. After raw reads were preprocessed to remove errors, the CDR3 was defined following IMGT conventions as running from the conserved cysteine to phenylalanine. To get clonality, Shannon entropy was normalized by log2 of the number of productive unique TCRs and the result was subtracted from 1. Scalp TCRbeta sequences were cross-referenced with sorted blood CD4 and CD8 repertoires so that the CD4 or CD8 identity of scalp clones could be inferred. TCRdb provides this immuneACCESS table in a form limited to in-frame rearrangements. Some clones are lacking; in checked studies, under half of them reflect an unresolved V gene, and why the rest are absent is not known. D and trimming come from the DNA, and the V and J calls and clone size come from that table. The table for this sample lists 250,000 to 300,000 clones; 55% to 75% of them were counted only once. Over 1.5% of the sample comes from the top ten.

The source of the sample is a study of CD8+ T cells in alopecia areata (dated by TCRdb to the late 2010s). At the level of the whole study: The treated patients took part in an open-label pilot trial in which moderate-to-severe alopecia areata was treated with oral tofacitinib at 5 to 10 mg twice daily. Amplification of TCRbeta CDR3 regions was done by immunoSEQ multiplex PCR using 35 Vbeta forward primers and 13 Jbeta reverse primers. The study used high-throughput TCRbeta sequencing to examine T cell clonal expansion in alopecia areata, in both the C3H/HeJ mouse model and human patients. Scalp clonality was compared across normal scalp (n=4), patchy alopecia areata scalp (n=8), and alopecia totalis/universalis scalp (n=8). Patients received tofacitinib for 6 to 18 months and were then followed off drug for 6 months to check for delayed response and recurrence. RNA was obtained with the PAXgene miRNA kit for fixed scalp, the miRNeasy kit for PBMCs, and the RNeasy kit for mouse skin. Tofacitinib-treated patients had biopsies at baseline and at 4 and 24 weeks of treatment, with a later scalp biopsy in several patients. In humans, TCRbeta sequencing was performed on scalp tissue and on sorted CD4+ and CD8+ peripheral blood T cells from healthy controls and from patients with patchy or totalis/universalis alopecia areata. Disease severity in treated patients was measured with the SALT score, which quantifies the percentage of affected scalp surface area. On the study overall, not on this receptor specifically: With tofacitinib, both scalp clonality and the number of expanded CD8+ clones among the top 100 scalp clones went down significantly. During tofacitinib treatment, many expanded lesional clones remained in scalp and blood, and this persistence may partly explain relapse after treatment is stopped. Resident alphabeta T cells in normal human skin are also sequenced, complicating scalp TCR repertoire analysis, unlike mouse skin dominated by gammadelta T cells. Higher clonality and more expanded CD8+ clones were observed in lesional scalp than in normal scalp, particularly in alopecia totalis/universalis, a finding suggestive of antigenic drive. Because the treated cohort was small and had just a single nonresponder, larger studies are needed to establish links between baseline CD8+ expansion and response. Shared TCR sequences between patients were less evident than in mice, which may be partly attributable to HLA diversity in the patient population.

Per the publication, the time point label means: around 22 weeks on oral tofacitinib. Interpreted using the paper, the treatment or condition label stands for: oral pan-JAK inhibitor, 5-10 mg twice daily. Lesional scalp punch biopsies and peripheral blood were obtained from alopecia areata patients. PBMCs were isolated by density centrifugation and stained for CD3, CD4 and CD8, and CD4+ and CD8+ T cells were sorted on a FACSAria. The clonotype comes from a human donor with alopecia areata. The sequencing here drew on CD4+ T cells sorted from blood, taken at week 24, from a patient treated with tofacitinib.

The nucleotides read TGTGCCAGCAGCCCAAGGGACAGGCCGAACACTGAAGCTTTCTTT. Its protein reads: CASSPRDRPNTEAFF. The chain joins TRBV9 to TRBJ1-1; TRBD1 fits 8 bases in the junction. V is cut back by 4 bases and J by 1 base, with 6 bases in the junction unmatched. The cysteine opens and the phenylalanine closes a CDR3 of 15 amino acids. The kept DNA is CDR3 alone, 45 bases in frame from the first base. CDR1 and CDR2 (SGDLS, YYNGEE) derive from the germline V gene. The full variable domain, completed from the reference TRBV9 and TRBJ1-1 proteins outside the CDR3, reads DSGVTQTPKHLITATGQRVTLRCSPRSGDLSVYWYQQSLDQGLQFLIQYYNGEERAKGNILERFSAQQFPDLHSELNLSSLELGDSALYFCASSPRDRPNTEAFFGQGTRLTVV.